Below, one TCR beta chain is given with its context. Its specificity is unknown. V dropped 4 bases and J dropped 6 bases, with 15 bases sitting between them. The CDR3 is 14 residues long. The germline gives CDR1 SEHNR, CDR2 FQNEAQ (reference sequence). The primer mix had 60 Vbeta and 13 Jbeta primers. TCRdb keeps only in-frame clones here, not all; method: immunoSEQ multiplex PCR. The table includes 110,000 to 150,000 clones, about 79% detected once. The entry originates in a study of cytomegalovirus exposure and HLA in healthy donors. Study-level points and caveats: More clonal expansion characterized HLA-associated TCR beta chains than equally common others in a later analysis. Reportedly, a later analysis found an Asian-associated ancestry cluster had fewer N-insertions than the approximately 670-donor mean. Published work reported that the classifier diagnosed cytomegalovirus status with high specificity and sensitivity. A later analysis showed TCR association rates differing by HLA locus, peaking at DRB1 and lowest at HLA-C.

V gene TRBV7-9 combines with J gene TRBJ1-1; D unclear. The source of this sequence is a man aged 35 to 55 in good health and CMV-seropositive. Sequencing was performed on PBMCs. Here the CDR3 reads CASSSDREIAEAFF. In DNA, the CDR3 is TGTGCCAGCAGCTCAGACCGGGAAATCGCTGAAGCTTTCTTT.